This T cell receptor (beta chain) comes out of a study of T cell changes during pregnancy in multiple sclerosis. Generated by immunoSEQ multiplex PCR, the TCRdb table keeps only in-frame clones and is missing some. The sample lists about 68,000 clones; 91% were seen once. CDR3 length: 15 residues. Looked up from germline, CDR1 is MNHNS and CDR2 is SASEGT. V lost 2 bases and J lost 6; bases outside the gene matches: 8. Material: peripheral blood, obtained in the second trimester of pregnancy. The TCR was taken from a female donor with multiple sclerosis, enrolled in a pregnancy study. The chain has TRBV6-1 and TRBJ1-1, with 8 nucleotides matching TRBD1. The CDR3 region is CASSESRTGYPEAFF. CDR3 nucleotide sequence: TGTGCCAGCAGTGAATCCAGGACAGGGTACCCTGAAGCTTTCTTT.